This T cell receptor (beta chain) is from a study of vaccination and CD4 T cells after COVID-19 (dated by TCRdb to between 2021 and 2024). For the study in its entirety: Convalescent patients had a positive SARS-CoV-2 result on nasal swab PCR, and of these patients, fewer than ten had mild disease and one had severe disease. The convalescent cohort included six males and four females, with two Hispanic individuals, seven Caucasians, two Asians and one multiracial person. Post-COVID blood samples from convalescent patients were collected a median of roughly 100 days after diagnosis, with a range of 35 to 161 days. Post-vaccine blood samples were obtained a median of roughly 75 days after the second vaccine dose, with a range of about 13 to 250 days. The cultures were stimulated with overlapping spike peptide pools from SARS-CoV-2 and from the common cold coronaviruses HCoV-NL63, HCoV-OC43 and HCoV-229E. Participants got two doses of the Pfizer-BioNTech BNT162b2 vaccine (n=8) or two doses of the Moderna mRNA-1273 vaccine (n=2). The spike-specific CD4+ TCR repertoire was compared before and after mRNA vaccination in about nine COVID-19 convalescent patients and a few infection-naive healthy vaccine recipients. Control cultures received a CEFX viral epitope pool as the positive control, an HIV-1 Nef peptide pool as the negative control, or no peptide. Results and caveats for the whole study, not just this receptor: In convalescent patients, a median around 89% of post-vaccine SARS-CoV-2-reactive clones were detected only after vaccination, suggesting vaccine-specific priming. Nearly all vaccine-specific clones in convalescent patients (304 of 307) were mono-reactive for SARS-CoV-2 spike rather than cross-reactive with common cold coronaviruses. The median count of SARS-CoV-2-reactive clonotypes went up from about 23 after infection to a few dozen after vaccination, although the change was not significant. Relatively few convalescent patients were included in the study, and early timepoints after natural infection were not analyzed.

Concerning this clonotype: Its binding antigen is unknown. No much larger clonotype is one base removed from it; base qualities were not supplied.

The library was built by means of PCR. DNA from cultured CD4+ T cells was subjected to TCR sequencing with the Oncomine TCR Beta short-read assay at the Johns Hopkins FTIC core. Genomic DNA was extracted from the cultured CD4+ T cells with the QIAamp micro DNA kit. Oncomine TCR Beta libraries from cultured CD4+ T cells were pooled using unique dual indexes and sequenced on an Illumina iSeq 100. Per the source publication's procedure: Non-productive sequences were removed, and CDR3s that did not start with C, did not end with F or W, or were shorter than 7 amino acids were discarded. Antigen-specific clonotypes were identified using the MANAFEST web application through comparison of peptide-stimulated wells with reference and other culture wells. Positive clones required FDR below 0.05, an odds ratio above 5, and productive frequency above 0.1% in at least two of three replicate wells. A clonotype was classed as cross-reactive if the clonotype showed significant expansion both in SARS-CoV-2 spike wells and in at least one common cold coronavirus spike condition. CDR3 homology was assessed with Levenshtein distances (stringdist) and unrooted phylogenetic trees (ape) in R version 3.6.1. TCRdb redid the processing of the public reads, applying fastp at Q25 and MiXCR, and retained in-frame beta chains. Merged by CDR3 protein, the rows form single entries marked with the most common genes and DNA. The V and J calls and clone size are TCRdb's, not the authors'. The table for this sample lists approximately 6,700 distinct CDR3 sequences; around 50% of them were counted only once. Approximately 22% of the sample goes to the ten largest clones.

Sample treatment or condition, as interpreted from the label and publication: roughly 10-day PBMC culture with coronavirus spike peptide pools or control peptides (ViraFEST assay). The ViraFEST assay was used in the study, in which antigen-specific T cells were expanded with peptide pools and expanded clonotypes were subsequently identified by TCR sequencing. The convalescent patients' positive SARS-CoV-2 PCR tests fell between March and December 2020, which was before the Alpha, Beta and Delta variants emerged in the United States. Approximately 2.1 million PBMCs per well were cultured in IMDM with approximately 5.5% human AB serum and roughly 9.3 IU/ml IL-2, plus 10 ug/ml peptide pools. Half of the culture medium was replaced with fresh IL-2-containing medium on days 3 and 7. After 10 days of culture, CD4+ T cells were isolated by negative selection with the EasySep CD4+ T cell isolation kit. Ficoll-Paque Plus gradient centrifugation was used to isolate PBMCs from whole blood, and the isolated PBMCs were then either used fresh or cryopreserved at -140C. In general, triplicate wells were set up for every culture condition.

Material: CD4+ T cells from blood, cultured in vitro. The receptor was derived from a human donor who had recovered from COVID-19.

The nucleotide sequence is TGCAGTGCTAGAGACCCGGGACAGGTGTATCAGCCCCAGCATTTT. It encodes CSARDPGQVYQPQHF. The sequence links TRBV20-1 to TRBJ1-5, and 8 junction bases match TRBD1. Unmatched junction bases come to 6, with V trimmed by 0 bases and J by 5 bases. The CDR3 covers 15 residues, taking in both the cysteine and the phenylalanine. Solely the CDR3 DNA is kept, with 45 bases framed from the first base. CDR1 and CDR2 were assigned from the germline V gene (reference sequence) as DFQATT and SNEGSKA.